The entry that follows covers one T cell receptor (beta chain) sequence. The data stem from a study of blood T cell repertoires in COVID-19. Study in general: The study drew acute and convalescent COVID-19 samples from the United States, Italy and Spain. PBMCs, B-cell-depleted T cells, or T cells were the source of the cDNA or gDNA that made up the material.

Here immunoSEQ multiplex PCR was the method, and the copy in TCRdb shows in-frame clones only, minus some. The sample has approximately 250,000 clones, over 80% seen once; the top ten hold 1.5%. The TCR originated in a middle-aged woman who had recovered from COVID-19. The sample consisted of peripheral blood.

CDR3 sequence: CASSRTGVGGMDTQYF. CDR3 DNA sequence: TGTGCCAGCAGCCGGACAGGGGTGGGGGGCATGGATACGCAGTATTTT. This chain joins TRBV5-4 and TRBJ2-3, with TRBD1 identical over 9 bases. The trim removed 4 bases at V and 6 bases at J, leaving 12 bases unmatched. CDR3 length: 16 residues. Per the germline V gene, CDR1 is SGHNT and CDR2 is YYREEE (reference sequence).